This TCR beta chain was recovered during a study of blood T cell repertoires in COVID-19. Study overall: The United States, Italy and Spain provided the acute and convalescent COVID-19 samples. PBMCs, B-cell-depleted T cells, or T cells were the source of the cDNA or gDNA that made up the material.

The CDR3 is made up of 18 amino acids. With V trimmed by 9 bases and J by 3 bases, 18 bases remained unmatched. Germline CDR1 is KGHDR and CDR2 is SFDVKD. Original analysis: Reference gene primer amplification gave estimated nucleated cell counts. Clones were sequenced by immunoSEQ multiplex PCR, and TCRdb holds only the in-frame ones, with some missing. V and J calls and clone size follow that table, whereas D and trimming were derived from the DNA. The sample lists fewer than 600,000 clones; nearly 90% were seen once. The Seattle patients joined while their infection was active and were tracked longitudinally afterward.

This TCR was recovered from a man between 18 and 29 years old with COVID-19, enrolled during active disease. The sequencing sample was made of peripheral blood. The J gene is TRBJ2-2, the V gene TRBV24-1; 7 nucleotides line up with TRBD1. CDR3 DNA sequence: TGTGCCACCCGAGCCAGACAGGGCGCTGAGGATTACACCGGGGAGCTGTTTTTT. It codes for CATRARQGAEDYTGELFF.